The following is a T cell receptor beta chain sequence with its context. Its antigen remains undetermined. Within one base of it there is no much larger clone, and no base qualities were kept. Within the sample, other DNA sequences also encode this same CDR3. The cysteine opens and the phenylalanine closes a CDR3 of 15 amino acids. Only the CDR3 portion is preserved as DNA: 45 bases, with reading frame beginning at the first base. V loses 6 bases at its end and J loses 3 bases; junction bases beyond the gene matches: 4. CDR1 and CDR2, looked up from the germline V gene, are SQVTM and ANQGSEA. Using the deep immunoSEQ assay, TCR CDR3 regions were amplified from genomic DNA by multiplex PCR. For each cell subset, the extracted genomic DNA was distributed evenly across all wells of several immunoSEQ 96-well plates, and each plate served as one replicate. For sorted subsets, approximately 210 ng genomic DNA, equal to some 28,000 T cell genomes, was loaded into each replicate PCR. Purified libraries were measured with a Qubit 3.0 fluorometer, size-checked on a Bioanalyzer 2100, and measured again with the KAPA Library Quantification kit. A separate single-read 150-cycle Illumina NextSeq 550 flow cell was used to sequence each immunoSEQ 96-well plate. Turning to the authors' computational methods: Because the immunoSEQ output included only junctional sequences and no quality scores, the filtering could not be the same as the filtering used for full-length reads. To assign V/J genes and CDR3, sequences were annotated against IMGT germline references using PyIR, a Python wrapper for IgBLAST v1.9. Reads were removed for weak V/J assignments (E-value above 1e-6), missing CDR3, stop codons, out-of-frame junctions, or ambiguous translated residues. V3J clonotypes were defined as sequences sharing an identical inferred V gene, J gene, and CDR3 amino acid sequence. Percentage overlap between repertoires was computed as shared unique clonotypes divided by the size of the smaller repertoire. RTK rarefaction, the Chao1 estimator, and Recon v2.1 estimates of unobserved clonotypes were used to assess repertoire richness. Generation probabilities for all TCRbeta clonotypes obtained by the gDNA method from a handful of donors were computed using OLGA. TCRdb mirrors the immuneACCESS table, restricted to in-frame sequences. Some clones are absent from its copies; in checked studies, under half trace to an unresolved V gene, and the reason for the others is unknown. V and J calls and clone size are given by that table; D and trimming were obtained from the DNA. The sample table shows about 2.2 million clones, and roughly 93% are seen once. The ten most abundant clones make up about 1.7% of the sample.

This sample was included in a study of shared clonotypes between healthy human individuals (dated by TCRdb to 2018 to 2021). Study-wide context: The cohort comprised two women and a few men aged 18 to 49 years. Per donor, three plates each were used for CD4 naive and CD4 memory, two for CD8 naive, and one for CD8 memory. The study deeply sequenced blood TCR repertoires of 5 or 6 healthy adults to estimate repertoire size and the extent of clonotype sharing between individuals. Libraries were prepared and TCR repertoires were sequenced by different laboratories using diverse techniques, in order to increase sequencing depth and limit assay-specific biases. Per donor, leukapheresis produced somewhere between about 0.9 and 10 billion PBMCs.

CD8 naive samples consisted of CD45RO-negative cells that were positively selected for CCR7, yielding a CD45RA+CCR7+ population without TemRA cells. Donors were healthy HIV-negative adults with no recently reported acute infections or vaccinations. Every donor was a Caucasian adult residing in Nashville, Tennessee, USA. After blood collection by leukapheresis, PBMCs were isolated using Ficoll-Histopaque density gradient centrifugation and then cryopreserved in the vapor phase of liquid nitrogen. Analytical flow cytometry was used to check the purity and quantity of each magnetically sorted T cell population. Genomic DNA was isolated from each sorted fraction and quantified by UV absorbance on a Nanodrop 2000c. Overall results and qualifications from the work: Pairwise subsampling indicated that sequencing depth was expected to affect the degree of clonotype sharing among donors. Clonotypes shared by all four sorted-subset donors showed higher generation probabilities than non-shared clonotypes. Even with the large sequencing depth, rarefaction of the sorted-subset datasets indicated that sequencing was incomplete. When four donors were compared, the shared fraction of clonotypes was 5% to 6.5% for naive CD4, around 4% for naive CD8, 2.3% for memory CD4, and approximately 0.4% for memory CD8. The small number of donors limited the genetic and exposure-history diversity represented. Sampling was restricted to blood, and TCR repertoires in tissues likely differ from the TCR repertoires found in blood. Larger estimated clonotype richness was generally found for naive subsets than for memory subsets.

Sequencing was carried out using naive CD8+ T cells from PBMCs. The cell subset or site label, as the study defines it: CD45RA+CCR7+. The chain is assembled from TRBV29-1 and TRBJ2-1, with TRBD2 identical over 14 junction bases. The source is a man aged 18 to 35 in good health. Some clones in this sample may be carry-over from other donors' samples. CDR3 reads: CSVAGTSGSYNEQFF. The sequenced DNA is TGCAGCGTCGCTGGGACTAGCGGGAGCTACAATGAGCAGTTCTTC.